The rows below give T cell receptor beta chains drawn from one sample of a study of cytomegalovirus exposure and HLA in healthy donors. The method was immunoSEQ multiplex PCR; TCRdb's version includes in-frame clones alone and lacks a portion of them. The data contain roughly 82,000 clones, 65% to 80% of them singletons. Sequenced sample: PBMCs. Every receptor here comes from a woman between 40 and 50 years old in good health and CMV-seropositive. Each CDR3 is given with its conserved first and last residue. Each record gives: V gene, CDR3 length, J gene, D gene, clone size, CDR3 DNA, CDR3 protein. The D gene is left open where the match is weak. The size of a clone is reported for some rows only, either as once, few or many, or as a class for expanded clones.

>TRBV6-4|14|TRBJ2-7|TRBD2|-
TGTGCCAGCCCCTTTGGGAGGGCGGTCTACGAGCAGTACTTC
CASPFGRAVYEQYF
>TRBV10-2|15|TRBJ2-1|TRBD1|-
TGCGCCAGCAGTGAATGGACAGGGGATTACAATGAGCAGTTCTTC
CASSEWTGDYNEQFF
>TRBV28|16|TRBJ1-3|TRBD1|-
TGTGCCAGCAGTACCTGGACAGGGGACGCTGGAAACACCATATATTTT
CASSTWTGDAGNTIYF
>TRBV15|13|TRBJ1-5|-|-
TGTGCCACCACTGGACAACACAATCAGCCCCAGCATTTT
CATTGQHNQPQHF
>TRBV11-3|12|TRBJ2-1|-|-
TGTGCCAGCAGCTTAACGGTCAATGAGCAGTTCTTC
CASSLTVNEQFF
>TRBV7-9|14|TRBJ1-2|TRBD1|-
TGTGCCAGCAGCCCCCGGGACAGGGAATATGGCTACACCTTC
CASSPRDREYGYTF
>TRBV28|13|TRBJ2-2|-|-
TGTGCCAGCACTAGGTCCAATGCCGGGGAGCTGTTTTTT
CASTRSNAGELFF
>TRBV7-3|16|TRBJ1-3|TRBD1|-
TGTGCCAGCAGCTTGGGACAGGCGGGGGATGGAAACACCATATATTTT
CASSLGQAGDGNTIYF
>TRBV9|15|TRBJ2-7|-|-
TGTGCCAGCAGCGTAGACGGGGGGCTCTCCTACGAGCAGTACTTC
CASSVDGGLSYEQYF
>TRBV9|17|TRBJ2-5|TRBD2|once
TGTGCCAGCAGCGTAGGCGTCGGAGGCGGGAGGATAGAGACCCAGTACTTC
CASSVGVGGGRIETQYF
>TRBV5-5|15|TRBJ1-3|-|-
TGTGCCAGCAGCTTGTCAGATCAACCTGGAAACACCATATATTTT
CASSLSDQPGNTIYF
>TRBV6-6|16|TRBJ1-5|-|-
TGTGCCAGCAGTTACTCGGGGCAGGGAGGAAATCAGCCCCAGCATTTT
CASSYSGQGGNQPQHF
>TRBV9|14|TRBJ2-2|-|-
TGTGCCAGCAGCGTAGGAGGAGGCGCCGGGGAGCTGTTTTTT
CASSVGGGAGELFF
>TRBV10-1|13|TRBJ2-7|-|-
TGCGCCAGCAGTGATAGCGGAACCTACGAGCAGTACTTC
CASSDSGTYEQYF
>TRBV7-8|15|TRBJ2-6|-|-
TGTGCCAGCAGCTTAGGACACTCGGGGGCCAACGTCCTGACTTTC
CASSLGHSGANVLTF
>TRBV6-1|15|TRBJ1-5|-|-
TGTGCCAGCAGTGAAAGTGGGGGGGTTAATCAGCCCCAGCATTTT
CASSESGGVNQPQHF
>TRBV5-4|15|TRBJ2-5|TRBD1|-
TGTGCCAGCAGCCCCAGGACAGGGCCTCAAGAGACCCAGTACTTC
CASSPRTGPQETQYF
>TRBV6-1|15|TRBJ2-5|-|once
TGTGCCAGCAGTGAAGCATGGGCTGCACAAGGGACCCAGTACTTC
CASSEAWAAQGTQYF
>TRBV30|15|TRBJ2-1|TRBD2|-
TGTGCCTGGAGAAGGACTAGCGGTTATTCAAATGAGCAGTTCTTC
CAWRRTSGYSNEQFF
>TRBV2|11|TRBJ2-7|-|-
TGTGCCAGCAATGGCGGGTGCGAGCAGTACTTC
CASNGGCEQYF
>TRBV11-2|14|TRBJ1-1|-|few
TGTGCCAGCAGCTTAACAGAATTGAACACTGAAGCTTTCTTT
CASSLTELNTEAFF
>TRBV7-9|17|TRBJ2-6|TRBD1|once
TGTGCCAGCAGCTTGGGGGACAGGGACTCTGGGGCCAACGTCCTGACTTTC
CASSLGDRDSGANVLTF
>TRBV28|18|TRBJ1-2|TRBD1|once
TGTGCCAGCAGTTGGTCATGGATGGGGACAGGGTACCTCTATGGCTACACCTTC
CASSWSWMGTGYLYGYTF
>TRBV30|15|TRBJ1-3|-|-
TGTGCCTGGAGGAACAGGTTCCTCTCTGGAAACACCATATATTTT
CAWRNRFLSGNTIYF
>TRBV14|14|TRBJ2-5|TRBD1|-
TGTGCCAGCAGCAGACAGGGGCGCCGGGAGACCCAGTACTTC
CASSRQGRRETQYF
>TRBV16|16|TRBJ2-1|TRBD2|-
TGTGCCAGCAGCCAATCGCTAGCGGGGGCCAACAATGAGCAGTTCTTC
CASSQSLAGANNEQFF
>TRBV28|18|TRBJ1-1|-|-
TGTGCCAGCAGTTTAGATTTAATGGCAGGGGATCTAAGCGCTGAAGCTTTCTTT
CASSLDLMAGDLSAEAFF
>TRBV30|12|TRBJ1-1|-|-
TGTGCCTGGAGCGCAGGGAACACTGAAGCTTTCTTT
CAWSAGNTEAFF
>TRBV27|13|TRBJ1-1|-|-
TGTGCCAGCCGGCACCCTCAAGGGGCTGAAGCTTTCTTT
CASRHPQGAEAFF
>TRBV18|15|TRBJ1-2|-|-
TGTGCCAGCTCACCGGACTCCAGCGGCGACTATGGCTACACCTTC
CASSPDSSGDYGYTF
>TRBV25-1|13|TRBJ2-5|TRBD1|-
TGTGCCAGCAACCAAGACAGGGGAGAGACCCAGTACTTC
CASNQDRGETQYF
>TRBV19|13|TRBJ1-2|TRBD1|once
TGTGCCAGTAGTAAGACAGGGGAGTATGGCTACACCTTC
CASSKTGEYGYTF
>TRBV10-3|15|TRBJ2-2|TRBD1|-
TGTGCCATCAGTATTCAGGGGGCGGATACCGGGGAGCTGTTTTTT
CAISIQGADTGELFF
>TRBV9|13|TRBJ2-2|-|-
TGTGCCAGCAGCGTAGTTGAGCTCGGGGAGCTGTTTTTT
CASSVVELGELFF
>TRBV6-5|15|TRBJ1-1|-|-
TGTGCCAGCGCGAACGGAGCAGGGATGAACACTGAAGCTTTCTTT
CASANGAGMNTEAFF
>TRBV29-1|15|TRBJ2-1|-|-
TGCAGCGTTGTCCCTATGGCAGGGGCCTACAATGAGCAGTTCTTC
CSVVPMAGAYNEQFF
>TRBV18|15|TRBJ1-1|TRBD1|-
TGTGCCAGCTCGAGCTTGGGACAGGGAAGAACTGAAGCTTTCTTT
CASSSLGQGRTEAFF
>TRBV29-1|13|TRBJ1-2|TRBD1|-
TGCAGCGCAGCCGGGACAGGAAGCTATGGCTACACCTTC
CSAAGTGSYGYTF
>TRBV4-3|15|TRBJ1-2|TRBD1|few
TGCGCCAGCAGCCAATCCCGGACAGGGAACTATGGCTACACCTTC
CASSQSRTGNYGYTF
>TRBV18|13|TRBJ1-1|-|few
TGTGCCAGCTCACCACCGGGGGGGAGTGAAGCTTTCTTT
CASSPPGGSEAFF
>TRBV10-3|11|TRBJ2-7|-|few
TGTGCCACCGAACAGGCTTACGAGCAGTACTTC
CATEQAYEQYF
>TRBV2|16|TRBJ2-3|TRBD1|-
TGTGCCAGCAGGAGAGCTGGGGCAGGGGGCTTAGATACGCAGTATTTT
CASRRAGAGGLDTQYF
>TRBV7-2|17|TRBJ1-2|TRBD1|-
TGTGCCAGCAGCTTAGTTGAGTCGGCAGGGGGTAGTTATGGCTACACCTTC
CASSLVESAGGSYGYTF
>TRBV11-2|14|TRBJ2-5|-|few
TGTGCCAGCAACATAAACGAGGGCCAAGAGACCCAGTACTTC
CASNINEGQETQYF
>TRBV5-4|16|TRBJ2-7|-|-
TGTGCCAGCAGCTTGGAAGGATCGCGGGGATTCAACGAGCAGTACTTC
CASSLEGSRGFNEQYF
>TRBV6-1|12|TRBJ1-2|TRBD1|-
TGTGCCAGCAGAGGACAGGGGGCTGGCTACACCTTC
CASRGQGAGYTF
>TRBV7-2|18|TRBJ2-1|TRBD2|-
TGTGCCAGCAGCTTATATCAGGAAGAGGGACTAGCGGGGGGGAAGCAGTTCTTC
CASSLYQEEGLAGGKQFF
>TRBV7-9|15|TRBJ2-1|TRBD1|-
TGTGCCAGCAGCTTAGAGGGACAGGCCCGCAATGAGCAGTTCTTC
CASSLEGQARNEQFF
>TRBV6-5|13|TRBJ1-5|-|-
TGTGCCAGCAGTTACGCCAGAAATCAGCCCCAGCATTTT
CASSYARNQPQHF
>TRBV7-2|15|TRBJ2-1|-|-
TGTGCCAGCAGACGGGACTGGCAGGGAGGAAATGAGCAGTTCTTC
CASRRDWQGGNEQFF
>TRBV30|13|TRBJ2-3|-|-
TGTGCCTGTATGGGGCCAAACACAGATACGCAGTATTTT
CACMGPNTDTQYF
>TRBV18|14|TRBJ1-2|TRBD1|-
TGTGCCAGCTCACAAACCGGGACAGGGAGCGGCTACACCTTC
CASSQTGTGSGYTF
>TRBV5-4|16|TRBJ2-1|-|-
TGTGCCAGCAGCCCCTATAGCGGAAGCTCCTACAATGAGCAGTTCTTC
CASSPYSGSSYNEQFF
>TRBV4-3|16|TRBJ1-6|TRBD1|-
TGCGCCAGCAGCCAGGCACAGGGCCCGGACAGGAGACCCCTCCACTTT
CASSQAQGPDRRPLHF
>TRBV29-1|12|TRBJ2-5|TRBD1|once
TGCAGCGTTGAGACAGGGGGCGAGACCCAGTACTTC
CSVETGGETQYF
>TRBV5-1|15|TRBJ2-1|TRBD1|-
TGCGCCAGCAGCTTGCGACCAGATACAGGGGGTCTTCAGTTCTTC
CASSLRPDTGGLQFF
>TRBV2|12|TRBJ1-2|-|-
TGTGCCAGTACAGGAGGGTTATATGGCTACACCTTC
CASTGGLYGYTF